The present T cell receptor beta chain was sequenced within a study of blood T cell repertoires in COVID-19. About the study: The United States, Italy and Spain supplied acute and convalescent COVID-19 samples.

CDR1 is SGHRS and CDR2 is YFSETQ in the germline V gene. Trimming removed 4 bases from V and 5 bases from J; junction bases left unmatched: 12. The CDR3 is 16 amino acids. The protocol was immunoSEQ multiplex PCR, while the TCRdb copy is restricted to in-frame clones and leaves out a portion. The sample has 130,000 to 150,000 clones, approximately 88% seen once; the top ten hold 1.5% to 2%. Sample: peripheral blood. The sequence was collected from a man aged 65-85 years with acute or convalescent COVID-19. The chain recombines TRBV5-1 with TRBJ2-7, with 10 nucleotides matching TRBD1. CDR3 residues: CASSRSPGQGIHEQYF. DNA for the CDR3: TGCGCCAGCAGCCGAAGCCCGGGACAGGGGATCCACGAGCAGTACTTC.